This record covers a single TCR beta chain. V dropped 4 bases and J dropped 4 bases, with 20 bases sitting between them. The CDR3 sequence is 17 residues long. Germline V lookup: CDR1 MNHEY, CDR2 SMNVEV (reference sequence). This specimen comes from a study of CD8+CD57+ T cells in acquired aplastic anemia. Profiling that covered TCR beta VDJ and CDR3 relied on genomic DNA as its template. TCRdb used MiXCR to reprocess the reads, holding one entry per CDR3 protein. The repertoire holds approximately 130,000 distinct CDR3 sequences, with around two fifths as singletons. The origin of this receptor is a human donor in good health, serving as a control. V usage is TRBV27 and J usage is TRBJ2-1; the D is unclear. Sequencing was done on a sample of sorted CD4+, CD8+, or CD8+CD57+ T cells (not recorded which) from PBMCs. CDR3 DNA sequence: TGTGCCAGCAGTTCCTTGTTGGGCCGGAGAACGTACAATGAGCAGTTCTTC. Its protein is CASSSLLGRRTYNEQFF.